This T cell receptor (beta chain) was observed in a study of blood T cells in healthy people across ages. The CDR3 has 15 residues. CDR1 LGHNA and CDR2 YNFKEQ come from the germline V gene. V lost 0 bases and J lost 1, with 9 bases in between. Findings and limits, study-wide: The unsorted PBMCs prevented any conclusive comparison of naive versus antigen-experienced cells.

With a J-beta primer mix and a sample-barcoded 5' primer, a second PCR ran about 7 to 11 cycles. MiXCR was run by TCRdb on the 5' RACE reads, yielding one entry per CDR3 protein. Among around 870,000 distinct CDR3 sequences listed, roughly 26% were seen once. This clonotype was found many times. Its target is unknown. This receptor was identified in a woman older than 75 in good health. The chain combines TRBV4-2 with TRBJ1-2; D remains ambiguous. The sequencing input was blood. Here the CDR3 reads CASSQDLRINYGYTF. The CDR3 DNA sequence: TGTGCCAGCAGCCAAGATTTGCGGATTAACTATGGCTACACCTTC.